Below, 14 T cell receptor beta chains from the same sample are listed, as sequenced in a study of T and B cells in COVID-19 patients. TRB was amplified from around 250-460 ng of blood genomic DNA. BIOMED2 TRB-A/B primer pools were used in multiplex TRB PCR. In TCRdb, the multiplex PCR reads were re-called with MiXCR into one record per CDR3 protein. The table records more than 7,500 distinct CDR3 sequences, about 28% of them present only once. Sequencing used blood. Every receptor here comes from a human donor with active COVID-19.

By share, this clonotype counts as medium-sized. The rearrangement links TRBV12-3 or TRBV12-4 to TRBJ2-3; TRBD2 matches at 8 bases. The CDR3 consists of 16 residues. The ends lost 1 base at V and 2 bases at J; junction bases unmatched: 5. This chain's CDR3 is CASSLGTGGPTDTQYF. DNA of the CDR3: TGTGCCAGCAGTTTAGGGACGGGGGGGCCCACAGATACGCAGTATTTT.

The rearrangement links TRBV11-1 to TRBJ2-3, with a possible D match to TRBD1 (5 bases). Germline V gene lookup returns CDR1 SGHAT and CDR2 FQDESV (reference sequence). V was clipped by 5 bases and J by 6 bases, with 15 bases between them. The CDR3 runs 14 residues. The CDR3 sequence: CASSRDVAGDTQYF. DNA of the CDR3: TGTGCCAGCAGCCGCGACGTCGCAGGGGATACGCAGTATTTT.

This chain links TRBV19 with TRBJ2-3; 9 nucleotides line up with TRBD1. The CDR3 consists of 15 residues. Germline V gene data show CDR1 as LNHDA and CDR2 as SQIVND (reference sequence). V trimming: 5 bases; J trimming: 2 bases; junction bases outside the gene matches: 5. Here the CDR3 reads CASSPGTGSTDTQYF. CDR3 sequence (DNA): TGTGCCAGTAGTCCCGGGACAGGGTCCACAGATACGCAGTATTTT.

This clonotype rates as medium-sized. V is TRBV19 and J is TRBJ2-5, with 7 bases fitting TRBD2. CDR1 is LNHDA, CDR2 SQIVND, per germline (reference sequence). There are 15 residues in the CDR3. Trimming at V came to 1 base and at J to 5 bases, leaving 7 bases not matched to a gene. The CDR3 here is CASSIGQGGLETQYF. The CDR3 DNA is TGTGCCAGTAGTATAGGGCAGGGAGGGTTGGAGACCCAGTACTTC.

There are a few counts of this clonotype. The chain recombines TRBV7-9 with TRBJ1-1; a possible D gene is TRBD1 (5 bases). V was shortened by 1 base and J by 0 bases, with 9 bases between the two germline ends. Germline CDR1 and CDR2: SEHNR and FQNEAQ (reference sequence). The CDR3 runs 15 residues. The DNA for the CDR3 is TGTGCCAGCAGCTTAGTTGGGGACTTGAACACTGAAGCTTTCTTT. Its translation is CASSLVGDLNTEAFF.

Only a few counts were recorded for this clonotype. The junction does not match germline at one end; this may be a read error. This chain uses TRBV27 with TRBJ1-1; D remains ambiguous. Germline CDR1 and CDR2: MNHEY and SMNVEV (reference sequence). The CDR3 totals 14 residues. CDR3 DNA: TGTGCCAGCAGTCCACTGGCCTTGAAGACTGAAGCTTTCTTT. This gives the protein CASSPLALKTEAFF.

This clonotype was detected a few times. This CDR3 reads CASSLYLNNEQFF. The CDR3, as DNA: TGCGCCAGCAGCTTGTACCTGAACAATGAGCAGTTCTTC. The chain is built from TRBV5-1 and TRBJ2-1; D remains unclear. CDR1 is SGHRS, CDR2 YFSETQ, per germline. The CDR3 runs to 13 residues. The V and J ends lost 1 base and 5 bases respectively, with 7 bases between them.

Only one count was recorded for this clonotype. The J gene is TRBJ2-7, the V gene TRBV6-5; D is possibly TRBD2 (6 bases). The CDR3 loop spans 15 amino acids. Trimming removed 3 bases at V and 2 bases at J, with 14 bases between. The germline V gene has CDR1 MNHEY and CDR2 SVGAGI. The CDR3 DNA is TGTGCCAGCAGTTATTCTCAGGGAGGAACCTACGAGCAGTACGTC. Its translation: CASSYSQGGTYEQYV.

The DNA of the CDR3 is TGTGCCAGCAGCTCCGGACAGGGGGGGACAGTCTACGAGCAGTACGTC. This gives the protein CASSSGQGGTVYEQYV. V is TRBV5-4 and J is TRBJ2-7, with 10 positions matching TRBD1. This CDR3 has 16 amino acids. CDR1 SGHNT and CDR2 YYREEE come from the germline V gene (reference sequence). The V and J ends lost 3 bases and 3 bases, in that order; junction bases with no gene match: 9.

By share of the sample, this clonotype is medium-sized. The chain carries TRBV6-1 and TRBJ2-1; 8 bases match TRBD1. The CDR3 has 13 amino acids. Trimming took 7 bases from V and 2 from J; bases not matched to a gene: 1. CDR1 and CDR2 from the germline V gene are MNHNS and SASEGT. CDR3 in amino acids: CASIQGAYNEQFF. The CDR3 DNA reads as TGTGCCAGCATACAGGGGGCCTACAATGAGCAGTTCTTC.

The chain recombines TRBV5-1 with TRBJ2-3, with 11 nucleotides matching TRBD2. The germline gives CDR1 SGHRS, CDR2 YFSETQ. After removal of 2 bases from V and 5 bases from J, the junction contained 4 bases not matched to a gene. The CDR3 has 15 amino acids. This CDR3 reads CASSLLLAGGDTQYF. The CDR3 region has the DNA TGCGCCAGCAGCTTATTGCTAGCGGGGGGAGATACGCAGTATTTT. The complete variable domain, with remaining parts taken from reference TRBV5-1 and TRBJ2-3, reads KAGVTQTPRYLIKTRGQQVTLSCSPISGHRSVSWYQQTPGQGLQFLFEYFSETQRNKGNFPGRFSGRQFSNSRSEMNVSTLELGDSALYLCASSLLLAGGDTQYFGPGTRLTVL.

The V call is TRBV5-1, the J call TRBJ2-1; perhaps TRBD2 as D (6 bases). Trimming stripped 7 bases from V and 5 bases from J, with 16 bases between. In germline, CDR1 is SGHRS, CDR2 YFSETQ. This CDR3 is 14 amino acids long. The chain's CDR3 is CASRARGSNNEQFF. Here the CDR3 DNA reads TGCGCCAGCCGTGCACGGGGGTCGAACAATGAGCAGTTCTTC.

This clonotype is medium-sized in the sample. The chain links TRBV6-6 to TRBJ2-3; 7 bases map to TRBD1. Trimming took 6 bases from V and 0 from J; bases not matched to a gene: 6. This CDR3 has 15 residues. CDR1 and CDR2 from the germline V gene are MNHNY and SVGAGI (reference sequence). The CDR3 bases are TGTGCCAGCAGACCGGGACAGACTAGCACAGATACGCAGTATTTT. Translated, it gives CASRPGQTSTDTQYF.

The J gene is TRBJ2-7, the V gene TRBV21-1; TRBD2 is the table's D call, not checked against the DNA. TRBV21-1 is annotated as a pseudogene. The CDR3 length is 15 residues. CDR3 amino acids: CASSKAPIRGGEQYV. The CDR3 DNA follows: TGTGCCAGCAGCAAAGCACCAATTCGGGGGGGCGAGCAGTACGTC.